A selection of T cell receptor beta chains follows, all from one sample in a study of blood T cell repertoires in COVID-19. Only in-frame clones appear in the TCRdb table, and some are missing; sequencing was by immunoSEQ multiplex PCR. The data hold 200,000 to 300,000 clones, with over 80% observed a single time. The sample taken for sequencing was peripheral blood. Receptor source: a middle-aged woman with acute or convalescent COVID-19. Each CDR3 is given with its conserved first and last residue. D genes are given only for firm matches. For some rows the clone size is stated as once, few or many, or as a class when expanded; others skip it.

J gene | D gene | V gene | clone size | CDR3 protein | CDR3 DNA
TRBJ2-1 | - | TRBV13 | - | CASSPVSNEQFF | TGTGCCAGCAGCCCGGTCTCGAATGAGCAGTTCTTC
TRBJ1-3 | - | TRBV6-5 | - | CASSYSRGWGNTIYF | TGTGCCAGCAGTTACTCAAGGGGGTGGGGAAACACCATATATTTT
TRBJ2-4 | TRBD1 | TRBV18 | - | CASSPQGVVSISRAKNIQYF | TGTGCCAGCTCACCGCAGGGGGTGGTTTCTATTTCTCGGGCCAAAAACATTCAGTACTTC
TRBJ2-2 | - | TRBV28 | - | CASSRSGELFF | TGTGCCAGCAGTCGGTCCGGGGAGCTGTTTTTT
TRBJ1-4 | - | TRBV30 | - | CACSSWTRGEKLFF | TGTGCCTGTTCATCCTGGACCCGGGGAGAAAAACTGTTTTTT
TRBJ2-3 | TRBD2 | TRBV2 | - | CASSGGGNIRTDTQYF | TGTGCCAGCAGTGGGGGGGGGAACATACGCACAGATACGCAGTATTTT
TRBJ1-2 | - | TRBV30 | - | CAYRVLYGYTF | TGTGCCTACCGGGTTCTATATGGCTACACCTTC
TRBJ1-3 | - | TRBV2 | once | CASSEGRGNSGNTIYF | TGTGCCAGCAGTGAAGGCCGGGGGAACTCTGGAAACACCATATATTTT
TRBJ2-5 | TRBD1 | TRBV5-1 | - | CASRRDSSQETQYF | TGCGCCAGCAGGAGGGACAGCTCCCAAGAGACCCAGTACTTC
TRBJ2-3 | TRBD2 | TRBV13 | - | CASSLVAGETQYF | TGTGCCAGCAGCTTAGTGGCGGGGGAGACGCAGTATTTT
TRBJ2-5 | - | TRBV29-1 | - | CSVEAALQETQYF | TGCAGCGTTGAGGCGGCACTCCAAGAGACCCAGTACTTC
TRBJ1-2 | TRBD1 | TRBV7-9 | - | CASSLQGALDGYTF | TGTGCCAGCAGCCTCCAGGGGGCCTTGGACGGCTACACCTTC
TRBJ1-1 | TRBD1 | TRBV29-1 | - | CSVVQGAEGGTEAFF | TGCAGCGTTGTCCAGGGGGCTGAAGGAGGCACTGAAGCTTTCTTT
TRBJ1-6 | - | TRBV30 | - | CAGTKRSSYNSPLHF | TGTGCCGGAACTAAACGGAGTTCTTATAATTCACCCCTCCACTTT
TRBJ1-4 | TRBD1 | TRBV19 | once | CASSRGQGTEKLFF | TGTGCCAGTAGTAGGGGACAGGGTACTGAAAAACTGTTTTTT
TRBJ1-2 | - | TRBV6-1 | - | CASSEGGTNYGYTF | TGTGCCAGCAGTGAAGGAGGGACTAACTATGGCTACACCTTC
TRBJ2-1 | - | TRBV6-1 | - | CASSEPPQGPTYNEQFF | TGTGCCAGCAGTGAACCCCCCCAGGGGCCAACCTACAATGAGCAGTTCTTC
TRBJ2-5 | TRBD2 | TRBV4-1 | - | CASSQLAGGGETQYF | TGCGCCAGCAGCCAGCTAGCGGGGGGTGGGGAGACCCAGTACTTC
TRBJ1-4 | TRBD1 | TRBV5-1 | - | CASSTFGQGEDEKLFF | TGCGCCAGCAGCACTTTCGGACAGGGGGAGGATGAAAAACTGTTTTTT
TRBJ1-6 | TRBD1 | TRBV9 | - | CASSVRGQGGSPLHF | TGTGCCAGCAGCGTAAGAGGGCAGGGGGGATCACCCCTCCACTTT